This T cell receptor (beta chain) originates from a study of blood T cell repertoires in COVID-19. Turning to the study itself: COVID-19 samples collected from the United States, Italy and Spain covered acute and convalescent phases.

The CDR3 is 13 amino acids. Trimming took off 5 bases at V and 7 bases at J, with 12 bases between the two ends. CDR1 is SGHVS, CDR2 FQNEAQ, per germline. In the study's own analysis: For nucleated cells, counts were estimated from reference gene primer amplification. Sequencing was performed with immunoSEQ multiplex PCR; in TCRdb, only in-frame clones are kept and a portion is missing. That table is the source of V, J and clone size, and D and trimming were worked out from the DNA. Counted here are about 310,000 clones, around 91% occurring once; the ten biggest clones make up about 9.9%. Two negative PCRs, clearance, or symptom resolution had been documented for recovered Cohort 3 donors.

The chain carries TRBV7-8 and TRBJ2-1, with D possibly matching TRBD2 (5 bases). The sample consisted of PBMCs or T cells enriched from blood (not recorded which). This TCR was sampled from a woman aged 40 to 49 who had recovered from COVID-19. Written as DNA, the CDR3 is TGTGCCAGCAGCCGAGGGCCGCCAAATGAGCAGTTCTTC. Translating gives CASSRGPPNEQFF.